This note documents a single T cell receptor beta chain sequence. This sample stems from a study of control samples from healthy donors and cancer patients. The repertoire was sequenced with immunoSEQ multiplex PCR; TCRdb's copy has only in-frame clones and lacks some. Found here are some 110,000 clones, roughly 91% of them singletons; the top ten hold under 2.5%. The clonotype comes from a woman aged 70-85 years in good health. Sequenced material: blood.

The CDR3 DNA is TGTGCCAGTAACCCCGTTAGCTCTGGAAACACCATATATTTT. Translating it yields CASNPVSSGNTIYF. The J gene is TRBJ1-3, the V gene TRBV19; no firm D call. V was pared by 7 bases and J by 0 bases, with 10 bases between. Germline V lookup: CDR1 LNHDA, CDR2 SQIVND (reference sequence). The CDR3 is 14 residues long.